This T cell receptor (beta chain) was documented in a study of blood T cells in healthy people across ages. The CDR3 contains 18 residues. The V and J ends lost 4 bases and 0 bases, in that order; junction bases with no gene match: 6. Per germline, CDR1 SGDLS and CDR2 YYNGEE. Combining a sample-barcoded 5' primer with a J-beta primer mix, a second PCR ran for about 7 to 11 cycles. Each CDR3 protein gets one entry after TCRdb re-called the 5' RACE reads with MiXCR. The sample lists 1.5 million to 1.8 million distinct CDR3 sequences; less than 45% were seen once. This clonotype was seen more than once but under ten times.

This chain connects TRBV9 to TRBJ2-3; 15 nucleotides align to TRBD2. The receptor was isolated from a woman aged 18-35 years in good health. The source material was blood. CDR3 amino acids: CASSFGLAGGSSTDTQYF. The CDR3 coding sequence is TGTGCCAGCAGCTTTGGACTAGCGGGGGGGTCTAGCACAGATACGCAGTATTTT.